This TCR beta chain emerged from a study of T cells in Graves' hyperthyroidism and ophthalmopathy. This clonotype showed up just a few times. Looked up from germline, CDR1 is MNHEY and CDR2 is SVGAGI. V was pared by 2 bases and J by 5 bases, with 10 bases between. CDR3 length: 14 residues. The TCR beta CDR3 regions underwent amplification using RNA transcripts as the source. HTBI primers were the set used in a first-round RT-PCR of the TCR CDR3. TCRdb recomputed calls from the multiplex PCR reads with MiXCR, one row per CDR3 protein. The sample lists around 300,000 distinct CDR3 sequences, about 15% seen once, with approximately 25% in the top ten.

This chain joins TRBV6-5 and TRBJ2-1, with D uncertain. Sequencing was done on a sample of blood. The source is a woman between 25 and 40 years old with Graves' hyperthyroidism. The CDR3 loop is CASSYVATHNEQFF. The CDR3 DNA reads as TGTGCCAGCAGTTACGTGGCTACCCACAATGAGCAGTTCTTC.